This is a list of T cell receptor beta chains from one sample in a study of long-term antiretroviral therapy in people with HIV. Produced via immunoSEQ multiplex PCR; TCRdb's table is partial and in-frame only. This sample has about 39,000 clones, with approximately 85% found just once. Sequenced material: unsorted PBMCs, taken 3.1 years after starting antiretroviral therapy. The origin of the receptors is a woman between 50 and 59 years old with HIV. CDR3s include the opening cysteine and the closing phenylalanine or tryptophan. D genes are given only for firm matches. The listing skips clone size in some rows; elsewhere it reads once, few, many or a size class.

TRBV14	once	14	TRBJ1-2	.	CASSQPGPLSGYTF	TGTGCCAGCAGCCAACCGGGCCCGCTAAGTGGCTACACCTTC
TRBV19	once	15	TRBJ2-7	TRBD2	CASSAQRDYSYEQYF	TGTGCCAGTAGTGCACAACGGGACTACTCCTACGAGCAGTACTTC
TRBV4-3	.	14	TRBJ1-5	.	CASSQRGARQPQHF	TGCGCCAGCAGCCAAAGGGGGGCCCGGCAGCCCCAGCATTTT
TRBV5-1	.	20	TRBJ2-6	TRBD2	CASSISLRAWGGSGANVLTF	TGCGCCAGCAGCATTAGCCTCAGGGCGTGGGGGGGCTCTGGGGCCAACGTCCTGACTTTC
TRBV25-1	.	13	TRBJ1-2	.	CASSELGIDGYTF	TGTGCCAGCAGTGAATTGGGAATCGATGGCTACACCTTC
TRBV20-1	.	11	TRBJ2-2	.	CSAPSPGELFF	TGCAGTGCCCCCAGCCCCGGGGAGCTGTTTTTT
TRBV7-3	.	16	TRBJ2-2	TRBD2	CASSFRAGRNTGELFF	TGTGCCAGCAGCTTTAGAGCGGGGAGGAACACCGGGGAGCTGTTTTTT
TRBV19	.	13	TRBJ1-6	.	CATRDGAFGPLHF	TGTGCCACCAGGGACGGAGCCTTTGGGCCCCTCCACTTT
TRBV7-8	.	15	TRBJ2-5	.	CASSLVRGIGETQYF	TGTGCCAGCAGCTTAGTACGGGGAATTGGGGAGACCCAGTACTTC
TRBV7-2	.	13	TRBJ1-1	.	CASSLTENTEAFF	TGTGCCAGCAGCCTTACAGAGAACACTGAAGCTTTCTTT
TRBV7-7	.	16	TRBJ2-2	TRBD2	CASSLAGLAGAGELFF	TGTGCTAGCAGCTTAGCGGGACTAGCGGGGGCCGGGGAGCTGTTTTTT
TRBV10-3	.	16	TRBJ1-3	TRBD1	CAISRDRTDSGNTIYF	TGTGCCATCAGCCGGGACAGGACAGACTCTGGAAACACCATATATTTT
TRBV28	.	15	TRBJ2-2	.	CASLSTVERTGELFF	TGTGCCAGCCTGTCGACGGTCGAACGCACCGGGGAGCTGTTTTTT
TRBV11-2	.	15	TRBJ2-7	.	CASTLGQGQTYEQYF	TGTGCCAGCACCTTAGGGCAGGGGCAAACCTACGAGCAGTACTTC
TRBV6-5	once	14	TRBJ1-6	TRBD1	CASRRDSGNSPLHF	TGTGCCAGCAGGCGGGACAGCGGGAATTCACCCCTCCACTTT
TRBV19	.	14	TRBJ2-7	.	CASSWAGRFYEQYF	TGTGCCAGTAGTTGGGCAGGACGGTTCTACGAGCAGTACTTC
TRBV18	.	16	TRBJ2-2	.	CASSPHSARETGELFF	TGTGCCAGCTCACCACATTCGGCGCGTGAGACCGGGGAGCTGTTTTTT
TRBV7-9	.	13	TRBJ1-1	.	CASSFTVDTEAFF	TGTGCCAGCAGCTTTACAGTGGACACTGAAGCTTTCTTT
TRBV10-3	few	13	TRBJ2-2	.	CASSGAPPGELFF	TGTGCCAGCTCGGGGGCCCCACCCGGGGAGCTGTTTTTT
TRBV30	.	14	TRBJ2-7	TRBD2	CAWRKSGTSYEQYF	TGTGCCTGGAGGAAGAGCGGGACCTCCTACGAGCAGTACTTC
TRBV5-1	.	22	TRBJ2-1	TRBD2	CASSLIRNSGTSGGALWGEQFF	TGCGCCAGCAGCCTGATCCGAAATTCCGGGACTAGCGGGGGGGCCTTGTGGGGTGAGCAGTTCTTC
TRBV6-5	.	15	TRBJ1-2	.	CASSTGVQGAVGYTF	TGTGCCAGCAGTACTGGGGTACAGGGAGCGGTTGGCTACACCTTC
TRBV7-3	.	17	TRBJ2-1	TRBD2	CASSAGTSGGAVSEQFF	TGTGCCAGCAGCGCAGGGACTAGCGGGGGGGCGGTGAGTGAGCAGTTCTTC
TRBV30	once	13	TRBJ1-1	.	CAWSVRQATEAFF	TGTGCCTGGAGTGTGAGACAGGCGACTGAAGCTTTCTTT
TRBV7-6	once	14	TRBJ1-3	TRBD1	CASSSTGAGNTIYF	TGTGCCAGCAGTTCGACAGGGGCTGGAAACACCATATATTTT
TRBV30	.	11	TRBJ1-1	.	CARSGDKEAFF	TGTGCCCGTTCGGGTGATAAAGAAGCTTTCTTT
TRBV6-1	few	15	TRBJ1-2	.	CASSGWAGTNHGYTF	TGTGCCAGCAGTGGATGGGCCGGGACAAACCATGGCTACACCTTC
TRBV19	.	15	TRBJ1-6	TRBD1	CASRDGQADNSPLHF	TGTGCCAGTAGAGACGGACAGGCCGATAATTCACCCCTCCACTTT
TRBV6-6	once	15	TRBJ1-5	.	CASTRIDPNIQPQHF	TGTGCCAGCACCCGAATCGACCCGAACATTCAGCCCCAGCATTTT
TRBV9	.	16	TRBJ1-6	TRBD1	CASSPDGQGYNSPLHF	TGTGCCAGCAGCCCCGACGGACAGGGTTATAATTCACCCCTCCACTTT
TRBV27	.	13	TRBJ1-6	.	CATRVAPNSPLHF	TGTGCCACACGGGTCGCTCCTAATTCACCCCTCCACTTT
TRBV5-1	.	15	TRBJ2-7	TRBD1	CASSAGGTLSYEQYF	TGCGCCAGCAGCGCAGGGGGCACACTCTCCTACGAGCAGTACTTC
TRBV10-3	.	17	TRBJ2-3	TRBD2	CAIKTGTSGGSTDTQYF	TGTGCCATCAAAACCGGGACTAGCGGGGGGAGCACAGATACGCAGTATTTT
TRBV6-6	.	16	TRBJ2-5	.	CASTETVTGGRETQYF	TGTGCCAGCACCGAGACGGTGACGGGGGGCAGAGAGACCCAGTACTTC
TRBV27	few	14	TRBJ1-1	.	CASSLEGSDTEAFF	TGTGCCAGCAGCTTGGAGGGGAGTGACACTGAAGCTTTCTTT
TRBV29-1	.	13	TRBJ2-5	.	CSVVRAPVAAQYF	TGCAGCGTTGTAAGGGCCCCGGTCGCGGCCCAGTACTTC
TRBV15	.	11	TRBJ1-1	.	CATSSYTEAFF	TGTGCCACCAGCAGCTACACTGAAGCTTTCTTT
TRBV5-6	.	15	TRBJ2-5	TRBD2	CASSFGAGIQETQYF	TGTGCCAGCAGCTTCGGAGCGGGGATCCAAGAGACCCAGTACTTC
TRBV11-2	.	16	TRBJ1-2	.	CASSLGPREVGYGYTF	TGTGCCAGCAGCTTAGGCCCCAGGGAGGTTGGCTATGGCTACACCTTC
TRBV19	.	14	TRBJ2-5	TRBD1	CASSTGQGQETQYF	TGTGCCAGTAGTACGGGACAGGGTCAAGAGACCCAGTACTTC
TRBV14	once	16	TRBJ2-1	TRBD2	CASSQGGLAGLNEQFF	TGTGCCAGCAGCCAGGGCGGACTAGCGGGACTCAATGAGCAGTTCTTC